The entry that follows covers one T cell receptor (beta chain) sequence. This receptor's antigen is unknown. No base quality values were provided; no much bigger clone lies one nucleotide off. These data are taken from a study of T cell responses to AZD1222 COVID-19 vaccine (dated by TCRdb to 2020 to 2022). For context, the study as a whole: AZD1222 recipients with second doses at about 4 weeks or about 12 weeks were pooled, because spike-specific TCR depth and breadth did not differ between schedules. Trial participants were enrolled by age into subgroups of 18-55, 56-69 and 70-plus years, and 148, 28 and 57 TCR-sequenced participants, respectively, were included in these subgroups. TCR sequencing was performed for 230 to 250 trial participants, of whom 207 were given two doses of AZD1222 and some 25 were given two doses of MenACWY control vaccine. The study at large found these results: Nearly half of unique spike-specific TCRs reportedly recognized epitopes outside regions mutated in the B.1.351 and B.1.1.7 variants. In the small 56-69-year group, the increase in depth fell short of significance, most likely because of low power. Participants were mostly white British, with more females than males. The authors suggested clonal diversity may have been underestimated. Conclusions about previously exposed vaccinees are limited because only five to seven AZD1222 recipients were SARS-CoV-2 seropositive at baseline. Because no samples from the day 14 peak response were available, repertoires could be characterized only after the peak T cell response. CD4 TCRs associated with the vaccine covered the entire spike protein, and the dominant responses were in regions 160-218 and 743-854. After two AZD1222 doses, both the breadth and the depth of spike-specific TCRs were significantly higher than at day 0 and than in MenACWY recipients.

The CDR3 regions of human TCRbeta chains were analyzed by immunosequencing. On the authors' methods: Repertoire TCRs were checked for matches against a reference library of SARS-CoV-2-specific TCRs that had been generated using the MIRA antigen-specificity platform. Breadth was defined as the fraction of unique TCRs that were SARS-CoV-2-associated, and depth was defined as the fraction of total T cells that were SARS-CoV-2-associated. Using the MIRA data, each spike-specific TCR was assigned both to the spike region to which the TCR was reactive and to a CD4 or CD8 class. Log10-transformed breadth and depth values were compared by one-way ANOVA with Sidak's multiple comparisons tests. TCRdb obtained this table from immuneACCESS and retained in-frame rearrangements with V and J assigned. These tables miss some clones; where compared with another copy, unresolved V genes account for less than half of the shortfall, and the remainder is unexplained. The DNA gave D and trimming, while V, J and clone size come from that table. Within this sample are about 120,000 clones, with around 88% of them counted one time only. Of the sample, 8% to 10% falls within the top ten clones.

Trimming costs V 5 bases and J 1 base, and their ends lie 14 bases apart. The CDR3 holds 15 amino acids from the cysteine to the phenylalanine. The kept DNA is CDR3 alone, 45 bases in frame from the first base. Sequences SGHAT (CDR1) and FQNNGV (CDR2) are obtained from the germline V gene. What this sample's time point label stands for: baseline before first vaccination. Vaccinee samples came from UK trials COV001 and COV002, including a single-blind randomized controlled phase 2/3 trial of AZD1222 (ChAdOx1 nCoV-19) in healthy adults. For TCRbeta chain sequencing, PBMC samples from trial participants were taken at day 0 and at day 28 after the second dose.

The specimen was peripheral blood, collected on day 0 of AZD1222 vaccination. This clonotype originated in an adult in good health. The rearrangement joined TRBV11-2 to TRBJ1-2, with the D gene too uncertain to name. The base sequence is TGTGCCAGCAGCCAAAACATAGGAATTAACTATGGCTACACCTTC. It specifies CASSQNIGINYGYTF.